The subject of this entry is one TCR beta chain. Its antigen is not identified. The donor population consisted of healthy HIV-negative adults with no recent acute infections or vaccinations. The data were taken from a study of shared clonotypes between healthy human individuals. Study summary: Contributing individuals were a couple of females and three males aged 18 to 49.

The assay was immunoSEQ multiplex PCR, and TCRdb's table has in-frame clones only and misses some. The table shows approximately 1.1 million clones, with 75% to 85% occurring only once. V was pared by 4 bases and J by 8 bases, with 15 bases between. Per the germline V gene, CDR1 is SGHDT and CDR2 is YYEEEE. The CDR3 is 13 residues long. Findings and caveats of the study: Specimens sampled were limited to blood, with tissue repertoires likely differing.

This sequence joins TRBV5-6 and TRBJ1-1; the D is unclear. The TCR was taken from a man between 18 and 29 years old in good health. Some clones in this sample may be carry-over from other donors' samples. Sequenced material: memory CD4+ T cells from PBMCs. The subset here: CD45RA-negative fraction. CDR3 DNA: TGTGCCAGCAGCCTATTACCGAGACTCGAAGCTTTCTTT. Its protein is CASSLLPRLEAFF.